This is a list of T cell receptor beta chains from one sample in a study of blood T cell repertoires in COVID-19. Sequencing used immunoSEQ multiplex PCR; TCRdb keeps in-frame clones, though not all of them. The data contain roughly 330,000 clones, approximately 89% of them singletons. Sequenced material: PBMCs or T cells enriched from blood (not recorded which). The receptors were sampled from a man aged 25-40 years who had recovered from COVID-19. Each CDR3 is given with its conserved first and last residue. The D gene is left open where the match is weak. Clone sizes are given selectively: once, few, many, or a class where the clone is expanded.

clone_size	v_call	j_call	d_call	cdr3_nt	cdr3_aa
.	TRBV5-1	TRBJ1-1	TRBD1	TGCGCCAGCAGTTCGGGACAGGGGATGAACACTGAAGCTTTCTTT	CASSSGQGMNTEAFF
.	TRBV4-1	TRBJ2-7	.	TGCGCCAGCAGCCAAGATCTTTCGGACTCTGTTTATTACGAGCAGTACTTC	CASSQDLSDSVYYEQYF
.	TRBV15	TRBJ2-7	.	TGTGCCACCAGCGTAAAGTCACAGGGCTACGAGCAGTACTTC	CATSVKSQGYEQYF
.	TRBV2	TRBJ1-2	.	TGTGCCAGCAGTCCAACAGTTAACTATGGCTACACCTTC	CASSPTVNYGYTF
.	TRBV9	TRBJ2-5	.	TGTGCCAGCAGCGTAGGGGGGCAGGGCCGGACCCAGTACTTC	CASSVGGQGRTQYF
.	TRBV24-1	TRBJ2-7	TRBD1	TGTGCCACCGGGGACAGGGTCGAGCAGTACTTC	CATGDRVEQYF
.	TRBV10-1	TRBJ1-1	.	TGCGCCAGCAGTGATGACAGCTTGAACACTGAAGCTTTCTTT	CASSDDSLNTEAFF
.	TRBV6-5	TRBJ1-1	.	TGTGCCAGCAACACCCAAGCGGACACTGAAGCTTTCTTT	CASNTQADTEAFF
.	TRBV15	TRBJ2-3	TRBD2	TGTGCCACCAAGGGGACCCTAGCGGGGCCAGATACGCAGTATTTT	CATKGTLAGPDTQYF
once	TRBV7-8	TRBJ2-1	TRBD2	TGTGCCAGCAGCTTTAGCGGGGCCAATGAGCAGTTCTTC	CASSFSGANEQFF
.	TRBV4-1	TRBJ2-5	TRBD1	TGCGCCAGCAGCCAAACCCGGACAGGGTTGCGCGATGACCAGTACTTC	CASSQTRTGLRDDQYF
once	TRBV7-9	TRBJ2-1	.	TGTGCCACCGCCTGGCGAGGTGATGAGCAGTTCTTC	CATAWRGDEQFF
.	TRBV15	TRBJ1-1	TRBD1	TGTGCCACCAGCAGAGAAGGCGACAGGGTCGAAGCTTTCTTT	CATSREGDRVEAFF
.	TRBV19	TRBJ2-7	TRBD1	TGTGCCAGTAGTTCGACTCTCGGGACAGGGTCTTACGAGCAGTACTTC	CASSSTLGTGSYEQYF
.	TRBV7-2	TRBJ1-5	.	TGTGCCAGCAGCCGTACGGGGGGCGGAGGCAATCAGCCCCAGCATTTT	CASSRTGGGGNQPQHF
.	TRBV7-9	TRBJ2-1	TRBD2	TGTGCCAGCAGCTTGGGTACTAGCGGGGGTTGGAATGAGCAGTTCTTC	CASSLGTSGGWNEQFF
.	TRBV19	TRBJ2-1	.	TGTGCCAGTAGTATAGAGGCCAGGAATGAGCAGTTCTTC	CASSIEARNEQFF
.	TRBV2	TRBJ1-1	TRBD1	TGTGCCAGCAGAAATGGACAGGGCTCCACTGAAGCTTTCTTT	CASRNGQGSTEAFF
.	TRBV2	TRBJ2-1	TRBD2	TGTGCCAGCAGTGGGATAGGCGGGGGAGTATACAATGAGCAGTTCTTC	CASSGIGGGVYNEQFF
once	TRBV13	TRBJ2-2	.	TGTGCCAGCAAACCTAGACAGGACGTAACCGGGGAGCTGTTTTTT	CASKPRQDVTGELFF
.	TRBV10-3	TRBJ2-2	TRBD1	TGTGCCATCAGTGAGTCAGACAGGGAGATAGCGAACACCGGGGAGCTGTTTTTT	CAISESDREIANTGELFF
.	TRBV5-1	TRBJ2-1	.	TGCGCCAGCAGCCTCCTGGGAGACGGTGAGCAGTTCTTC	CASSLLGDGEQFF
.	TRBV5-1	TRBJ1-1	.	TGCGCCAGCAGCGAGACAGCTATGAACACTGAAGCTTTCTTT	CASSETAMNTEAFF
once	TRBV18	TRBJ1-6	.	TGTGCCAGCTCCCCTCAAAAGAGTGGGGGGGACTCCTATAATTCACCCCTCCACTTT	CASSPQKSGGDSYNSPLHF
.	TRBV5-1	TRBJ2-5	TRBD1	TGCGCCAGCAGCTTGGCCGGGACAGAACAAGAGACCCAGTACTTC	CASSLAGTEQETQYF
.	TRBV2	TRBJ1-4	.	TGTGCCAGCAGTGTTCGGACAGTAGGTGAAAAACTGTTTTTT	CASSVRTVGEKLFF
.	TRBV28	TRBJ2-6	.	TGTGCCAGCAGCTTCGGGGGTTCTGGGGCCAACGTCCTGACTTTC	CASSFGGSGANVLTF
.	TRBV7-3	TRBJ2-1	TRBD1	TGTGCCAGTTCGACAGGGTCCGGCTCCTACAATGAGCAGTTCTTC	CASSTGSGSYNEQFF
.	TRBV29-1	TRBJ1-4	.	TGCAGCGTTCGGGACTGGGAAACTAATGAAAAACTGTTTTTT	CSVRDWETNEKLFF
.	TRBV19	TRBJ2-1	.	TGTGCCAGTAGTTTTCGTAGTCGGGGGAGCTCCTACAATGAGCAGTTCTTC	CASSFRSRGSSYNEQFF
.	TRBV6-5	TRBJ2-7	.	TGTGCCAGCAATCGGGAATACGAGCAGTACTTC	CASNREYEQYF
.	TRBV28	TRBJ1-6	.	TGTGCCAGCAGTTTGTGGGGGCGCTCTGATTCACCCCTCCACTTT	CASSLWGRSDSPLHF
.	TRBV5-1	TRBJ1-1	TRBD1	TGCGCCAGCAGCGAGGACAGGATTGAAGCTTTCTTT	CASSEDRIEAFF
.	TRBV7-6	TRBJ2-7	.	TGTGCCAGCAGCTTAACGCTGGGCACCTACGAGCAGTACTTC	CASSLTLGTYEQYF
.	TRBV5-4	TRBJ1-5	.	TGTGCCAGCAGCTTCGCAGGGAGCAATCAGCCCCAGCATTTT	CASSFAGSNQPQHF
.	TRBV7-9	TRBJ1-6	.	TGTGCCAGCAGCAGCAGGCGGGACGGCTACAATTCACCCCTCCACTTT	CASSSRRDGYNSPLHF
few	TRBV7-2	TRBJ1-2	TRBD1	TGTGCCAGCAGCTTAGAGGGACAGGCGGGCTATGGCTACACCTTC	CASSLEGQAGYGYTF
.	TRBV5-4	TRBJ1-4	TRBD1	TGTGCCAGCAGCTTATCAGGGGGCAGGGATGAAAAACTGTTTTTT	CASSLSGGRDEKLFF
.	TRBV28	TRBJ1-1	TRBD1	TGTGCCAGCAGTTCCCAGAGACAGGGGCCCTTGGACACTGAAGCTTTCTTT	CASSSQRQGPLDTEAFF
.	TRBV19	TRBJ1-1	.	TGTGCCAGTAGTATAGTCGGCAGGACTAACACTGAAGCTTTCTTT	CASSIVGRTNTEAFF
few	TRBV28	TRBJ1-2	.	TGTGCCAGCAGTTTAGTGCAGGCCGACATAAACTATGGCTACACCTTC	CASSLVQADINYGYTF
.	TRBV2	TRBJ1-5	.	TGTGCCAGCAGTGGGAATTACAGGGTTAAGCCCCAGCATTTT	CASSGNYRVKPQHF
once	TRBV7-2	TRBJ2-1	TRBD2	TGTGCCAGCCTCTTAGCGGGGGCCCGCGTGCAGTTCTTC	CASLLAGARVQFF